This T cell receptor beta chain was recorded in a study of cytomegalovirus exposure and HLA in healthy donors. At the level of the study: In a previous analysis, around 120 million unique TCR beta sequences were found from 150 million to 200 million T cells.

The germline V gene has CDR1 SGHTA and CDR2 FQGNSA. The CDR3 length is 14 residues. Between the trimmed V and J ends, which lost 2 bases and 5 bases, there was a span of 12 bases. Primers included in the PCR were 60 Vbeta and 13 Jbeta primers. The data were produced by immunoSEQ multiplex PCR, yet TCRdb's version contains in-frame clones alone and is incomplete. The table lists around 110,000 clones. This TCR was recovered from a man younger than 40 in good health and CMV-seronegative. The chain joins TRBV7-2 to TRBJ1-2; D remains ambiguous. Sequenced input: PBMCs. The CDR3 bases are TGTGCCAGCAGCTTAAGAGGAGCGGCATATGGCTACACCTTC. This translates into CASSLRGAAYGYTF.